These 9 T cell receptor beta chains originate from one sample sequenced in a study of blood T cell repertoires in COVID-19 (dated by TCRdb to 2020 to 2022). Libraries were prepared through the immunoSEQ multiplex PCR assay. TCRdb's version of the immuneACCESS table is confined to in-frame rearrangements and falls short of the full clone set. An unresolved V gene accounts for under half of the shortfall where checked; the remainder is of unknown origin. A total of almost 250,000 clones appear in this sample, approximately 86% of them only once. The biggest ten clones account for 1.5% to 2% of the sample. The specimen sequenced was peripheral blood. These receptors were collected from a woman in her sixties who had recovered from COVID-19.

This chain connects TRBV5-1 to TRBJ2-1; possibly TRBD2 for D (6 bases). Trimming took off 4 bases at V and 4 bases at J, with 12 bases between the two ends. The CDR3 is 14 residues long. Germline V gives CDR1 SGHRS, CDR2 YFSETQ. CDR3 sequence (DNA): TGCGCCAGCAGCGGCGGGGACCCTTACAATGAGCAGTTCTTC. Amino acid sequence: CASSGGDPYNEQFF. The complete variable domain, with remaining parts taken from reference TRBV5-1 and TRBJ2-1, reads KAGVTQTPRYLIKTRGQQVTLSCSPISGHRSVSWYQQTPGQGLQFLFEYFSETQRNKGNFPGRFSGRQFSNSRSEMNVSTLELGDSALYLCASSGGDPYNEQFFGPGTRLTVL.

The rearrangement uses TRBV27 and TRBJ2-2, with D possibly being TRBD1 (5 bases). V shed 4 bases and J shed 1 base, with 13 bases lying between them. The CDR3 extends over 16 amino acids. The germline CDR1 and CDR2 sequences are MNHEY and SMNVEV (reference sequence). This CDR3 reads CASSSWKGENTGELFF. In DNA form, the CDR3 reads TGTGCCAGCAGTTCCTGGAAAGGGGAGAACACCGGGGAGCTGTTTTTT.

The chain uses TRBV6-5 and TRBJ1-1; D not certain. This CDR3 has 13 amino acids. Trimming pared 8 bases from V and 4 bases from J, leaving 14 bases between. Germline V lookup: CDR1 MNHEY, CDR2 SVGAGI. The CDR3 reads CASEPDEGTEAFF. In DNA form, the CDR3 reads TGTGCCAGCGAACCGGACGAGGGCACTGAAGCTTTCTTT.

The rearrangement joins TRBV6-6 to TRBJ2-2; TRBD2 is a possible D gene (6 bases). The germline V gene encodes CDR1 MNHNY and CDR2 SVGAGI (reference sequence). The CDR3 contains 12 residues. With 8 bases removed from V and 4 bases from J, the gap between germline ends came to 8 bases. CDR3 protein: CASGTPTGELFF. The CDR3, as DNA: TGTGCCAGCGGGACTCCCACCGGGGAGCTGTTTTTT.

This clone was counted only a few times. The genes are TRBV5-1 and TRBJ2-1; TRBD2 aligns across 10 bases. This CDR3 region has 16 residues. V lost 4 bases to trimming and J lost 4 bases; unmatched junction nucleotides: 8. Per germline, CDR1 SGHRS and CDR2 YFSETQ. Written as DNA, the CDR3 is TGCGCCAGCAGCCTCTCCAGCGGGGGGGTTTACAATGAGCAGTTCTTC. Translated: CASSLSSGGVYNEQFF. The full variable domain, rest sourced from reference TRBV5-1 and TRBJ2-1, is KAGVTQTPRYLIKTRGQQVTLSCSPISGHRSVSWYQQTPGQGLQFLFEYFSETQRNKGNFPGRFSGRQFSNSRSEMNVSTLELGDSALYLCASSLSSGGVYNEQFFGPGTRLTVL.

V gene TRBV18 combines with J gene TRBJ1-3; D gene unclear. The germline gives CDR1 KGHSH, CDR2 LQKENI. The length of the CDR3 is 13 residues. V gave up 5 bases and J gave up 7 bases, with 12 bases separating them. CDR3: CASSVGVINTIYF. The CDR3 nucleotides are TGTGCCAGCTCAGTCGGAGTTATTAACACCATATATTTT.

The chain has TRBV5-8 and TRBJ2-5; the match to TRBD2 covers 8 bases. The V and J ends lost 5 bases and 0 bases, in that order; junction bases with no gene match: 6. This CDR3 comprises 15 residues. From germline, CDR1 is SGHTS and CDR2 YDEGEE. The chain's CDR3 is CASSPGAGDQETQYF. DNA for the CDR3: TGTGCCAGCAGTCCTGGAGCGGGGGACCAAGAGACCCAGTACTTC.

This sequence joins TRBV5-1 and TRBJ2-2; no reliable D call. Germline-derived CDR1 and CDR2 are SGHRS and YFSETQ. This CDR3 has 15 residues. V was clipped by 2 bases and J by 4 bases, with 12 bases between them. The DNA for the CDR3 is TGCGCCAGCAGCTTACAAGCGCCCCTCACCGGGGAGCTGTTTTTT. This gives the protein CASSLQAPLTGELFF.

This chain joins TRBV5-1 and TRBJ1-3; possibly TRBD1 for D (6 bases). Trimming left V 4 bases short and J 0 bases short, with 17 bases between. Germline-derived CDR1 and CDR2 are SGHRS and YFSETQ. The CDR3 covers 17 residues. CDR3 sequence: CASSPSGQRLSGNTIYF. The DNA for the CDR3 is TGCGCCAGCAGCCCTAGCGGACAGAGACTCTCTGGAAACACCATATATTTT.